This T cell receptor beta chain was found in a study of neurological immune-mediated disorders. The CDR3 runs to 13 residues. The junction had 9 bases not matched to a gene; V was cut back by 10 bases and J by 5 bases. Germline lookup yields CDR1 SGHNT and CDR2 YYREEE (reference sequence). The sorted libraries involved the use of 850,000 to 1,000,000 CD4+ or CD8+ T cells. cDNA was made by 5'RACE with 10-nucleotide random UMIs. Over 160 million TCR-beta sequences from 15-18 subjects were obtained in each sequencing run. TCRdb itself ran the 5' RACE reads through MiXCR, one entry per CDR3 protein. The sample yields around 40,000 distinct CDR3 sequences, approximately 7% seen once.

The origin of this receptor is a man aged 45 to 65 in good health. The sample was CD4+ T cells from blood. The chain carries TRBV5-4 and TRBJ2-3; TRBD2 aligns across 8 bases. In DNA form, the CDR3 reads TGTGCCGCTACCCGGGAGGGCCGAGATACGCAGTATTTT. This translates into CAATREGRDTQYF.